The subject of this entry is one T cell receptor (beta chain). Antigen: not known. One junction end does not reproduce the germline sequence, and a read error may be involved. 5'RACE template switching added a universal primer site and UMIs to TCR cDNA. TCRdb itself ran the 5' RACE reads through MiXCR, one entry per CDR3 protein. The sample lists a few hundred thousand distinct CDR3 sequences; roughly 8.6% were seen once. This sample is drawn from a study of T cells after yellow fever vaccination. Looking at the study overall: SMART-Seq v4 Ultra Low Input handled preparation of low-cell-number fractions.

Study conclusions and caveats: Post-booster repertoires again held most primary-vaccination clones (roughly 96% CD4, over 80% CD8). Contamination by abundant bulk-population clonotypes could be present in FACS-sorted repertoires.

The source was PBMCs, collected 45 days after the first yellow fever vaccination. This clonotype originated in a man aged 18 to 29 who received the YFV17D yellow fever vaccine.

CDR3: CATSQEVPSALRKTQYF. The CDR3, as DNA: TGTGCCACCAGCCAAGAGGTCCCATCGGCACTAAGAAAGACCCAGTACTTC. The chain has TRBV3-1 and TRBJ2-5; D gene ambiguous. The CDR3 is 17 residues long. The germline V gene has CDR1 LGHDT and CDR2 YNNKEL (reference sequence).